The entry that follows covers one T cell receptor (beta chain) sequence. The sample originates from a study of T cell clones after liver transplantation. Some clones are missing from TCRdb's copy, which holds only in-frame ones; the method was immunoSEQ multiplex PCR. In the table there are approximately 55,000 clones, more than 65% of which are singletons. CDR1 is MDHEN, CDR2 SYDVKM, per germline. The CDR3 length is 13 residues. V lost 5 bases and J 4 bases, leaving 9 bases between the germline ends. This receptor was taken from a human patient who received a liver transplant. The graft donor may have given rise to some T cells. The sample was CD4+ T cells from blood, taken 54 months after liver transplant. V is TRBV28 and J is TRBJ1-3, with D possibly TRBD1 on 6 matching bases. The CDR3 is CASSRDTGNTIYF. The CDR3 DNA follows: TGTGCCAGCAGTCGGGACACCGGAAACACCATATATTTT.